Below are 8 T cell receptor beta chains sequenced from a single sample in a study of blood T cells in healthy people across ages. It was with a sample-barcoded 5' primer and a J-beta primer mix that a second PCR of about 6 to 12 cycles was run. One entry per CDR3 protein, called by TCRdb with MiXCR from the 5' RACE reads. The table lists roughly 1,700,000 distinct CDR3 sequences, approximately 30% of them singletons. Sequencing was carried out using blood. Receptors originate from a woman aged 30 to 39 in good health.

This rearrangement joins TRBV18 to TRBJ2-3, with D perhaps TRBD1 (5 bases). Germline CDR1 is KGHSH and CDR2 is LQKENI. CDR3 length equals 13 residues. With 4 bases removed from V and 4 bases from J, the gap between germline ends came to 9 bases. The CDR3 nucleotides are TGTGCCAGCTCACAGCGACAGTCAGATACGCAGTATTTT. This codes for CASSQRQSDTQYF.

This sequence joins TRBV29-1 and TRBJ2-1; 11 positions agree with TRBD2. Germline V gene sequence: CDR1 SQVTM, CDR2 ANQGSEA. Losses at the gene ends were 6 bases for V and 7 bases for J; bases not matched to a gene: 5. The CDR3 runs 13 residues. CDR3 sequence: CSVPTSGKNEQFF. The CDR3 DNA reads as TGCAGCGTCCCGACTAGCGGGAAAAATGAGCAGTTCTTC.

The chain employs TRBV3-1 and TRBJ1-6; the D is unclear. The CDR3 covers 13 residues. V was pared by 5 bases and J by 6 bases, with 8 bases between. Germline CDR1 reads LGHDT; CDR2 reads YNNKEL (reference sequence). The chain's CDR3 is CASSDTINSPLHF. The CDR3 DNA reads as TGTGCCAGCAGCGACACAATTAATTCACCCCTCCACTTT.

This clonotype was found many times. The chain has TRBV28 and TRBJ2-7; the D is unclear. Germline CDR1 reads MDHEN; CDR2 reads SYDVKM. V was clipped by 7 bases and J by 7 bases, with 20 bases between them. The CDR3 runs 14 residues. The CDR3 sequence: CASIRRVSLGEQYF. The CDR3 nucleotides read TGTGCCAGCATTCGAAGAGTAAGCTTAGGGGAGCAGTACTTC.

J is TRBJ1-1 and V is TRBV5-1; no definite D call. CDR1 is SGHRS, CDR2 YFSETQ, per germline. This CDR3 comprises 15 residues. V lost 1 base, J lost 4 bases, and 14 bases lay in between. The CDR3 is CASSLLARSGTEAFF. The CDR3 bases are TGCGCCAGCAGCTTGCTGGCCCGGAGTGGCACTGAAGCTTTCTTT. Using reference TRBV5-1 and TRBJ1-1 for the parts outside the CDR3, the full variable domain is KAGVTQTPRYLIKTRGQQVTLSCSPISGHRSVSWYQQTPGQGLQFLFEYFSETQRNKGNFPGRFSGRQFSNSRSEMNVSTLELGDSALYLCASSLLARSGTEAFFGQGTRLTVV.

This clonotype was detected a few times. The rearrangement links TRBV15 to TRBJ2-7, with D possibly being TRBD1 (6 bases). The CDR3 is made up of 20 amino acids. With 2 bases removed from V and 0 bases from J, the gap between germline ends came to 26 bases. Germline CDR1 reads LNHNV; CDR2 reads YYDKDF (reference sequence). Here the CDR3 DNA reads TGTGCCACCAGCAGAACGATAACCGGGACACTTATAGGGACCTCCTACGAGCAGTACTTC. Protein: CATSRTITGTLIGTSYEQYF.

V is TRBV5-1 and J is TRBJ2-1; a weak D match, TRBD2 (5 bases). The CDR3 contains 15 residues. The germline V and J ends were trimmed by 1 base and 5 bases, with 13 bases remaining between them. Germline V lookup: CDR1 SGHRS, CDR2 YFSETQ. CDR3 loop: CASSLTQRSNNEQFF. The CDR3 bases are TGCGCCAGCAGCTTGACACAGCGGAGCAACAATGAGCAGTTCTTC.

The chain couples TRBV21-1 to TRBJ1-6. TRBV21-1 represents a pseudogene. This CDR3 contains 13 residues. The DNA of the CDR3 is TGTGCCAACCCGGGCCTTAATAATTCACCCCTCCACTTT. Residues: CANPGLNNSPLHF.